This T cell receptor (beta chain) derives from a study of T cells after yellow fever vaccination. TCRdb re-called the 5' RACE reads with MiXCR, one entry per CDR3 protein. The sample lists a few hundred thousand distinct CDR3 sequences; 3.5% to 4.5% were seen once. The CDR3 has 16 amino acids. With V trimmed by 0 bases and J by 10 bases, 10 bases remained unmatched. The germline gives CDR1 DFQATT, CDR2 SNEGSKA (reference sequence). The V gene is TRBV20-1, the J gene TRBJ1-6; 9 bases align to TRBD1. The clonotype was recovered from a man younger than 35 who received the YFV17D yellow fever vaccine. The material sequenced was PBMCs, taken 5 days after the yellow fever booster vaccination. CDR3 protein: CSARDLEGQGSSPLHF. CDR3 coding DNA: TGCAGTGCTAGAGATCTTGAGGGACAGGGAAGCTCACCCCTCCACTTT.